This T cell receptor beta chain originates from a study of blood T cell repertoires in COVID-19. Overall study: Material from acute and convalescent COVID-19 was sourced from the United States, Italy and Spain. PBMCs, B-cell-depleted T cells, or T cells provided the cDNA or gDNA that made up the material.

Germline V gives CDR1 LGHDT, CDR2 YNNKEL (reference sequence). The CDR3 totals 13 residues. V gave up 3 bases and J gave up 4 bases, with 7 bases separating them. Regarding this clone: The identical CDR3 is also encoded by other nucleotide sequences in the sample.

Original handling: By means of reference gene primer amplification, nucleated cell counts were estimated. Measured with immunoSEQ multiplex PCR; TCRdb has only the in-frame clones, and not every one. V and J calls and clone size are those listed in that table; D and trimming were worked out from the DNA. The data contain 150,000 to 200,000 clones, 87% of them singletons. The sequence was obtained from a man aged 60-69 years with active or convalescent COVID-19. The specimen was peripheral blood. J is TRBJ1-5 and V is TRBV3-1 (or the pseudogene TRBV3-2); D uncertain. CDR3 loop: CASSQAQNQPQHF. In DNA, the CDR3 is TGTGCCAGCAGCCAGGCACAAAATCAGCCCCAGCATTTT.